This passage covers 22 T cell receptor beta chains from one sample sequenced in a study of Epstein–Barr virus B cells in breast cancer. Their specific antigens are unknown. Full V(D)J regions of alpha and beta chains were captured from RNA using SMARTer profiling. TCRdb passed the 5' RACE reads through MiXCR, listing each CDR3 protein once. The table records 550 to 850 distinct CDR3 sequences, roughly 45% of them present only once. The sample was tumor-infiltrating lymphocytes expanded in culture. The origin of the receptors is a woman aged 35 to 49 with triple-negative breast cancer.

The gene calls are TRBV7-8 and TRBJ2-5; tentative D call: TRBD1 (6 bases). Germline CDR1 reads SGHVS; CDR2 reads FQNEAQ. V was clipped by 1 base and J by 0 bases, with 12 bases between them. CDR3 length: 16 amino acids. This CDR3 is CASSLEGHPYQETQYF. CDR3 bases: TGTGCCAGCAGCTTAGAGGGACACCCGTACCAAGAGACCCAGTACTTC.

Concerning this clonotype itself: Sequence at one end of the junction differs from germline and may be a read error. The rearrangement links TRBV29-1 to TRBJ2-7; TRBD1 matches at 10 bases. The germline V gene has CDR1 SQVTM and CDR2 ANQGSEA. This CDR3 region has 13 residues. This CDR3 is CSVGTGDSYEQYF. In nucleotides, the CDR3 is TGCAGCGTGGGGACAGGGGATTCCTACGAGCAATACTTC.

This clonotype was seen more than once but under ten times. The chain employs TRBV27 and TRBJ1-2; D is unresolved. The V end lost 7 bases, the J end lost 0 bases, and 12 bases lay between the germline ends. The CDR3 is made up of 14 amino acids. Germline V gives CDR1 MNHEY, CDR2 SMNVEV (reference sequence). The CDR3 nucleotides are TGTGCCAGCACTACAACAAGGGCTAACTATGGCTACACCTTC. It yields the protein CASTTTRANYGYTF.

The V gene is TRBV20-1, the J gene TRBJ2-7, with 10 nucleotides matching TRBD2. Germline assignment: CDR1 DFQATT and CDR2 SNEGSKA (reference sequence). V lost 6 bases, J lost 4 bases, and 12 bases stayed unmatched. This CDR3 is built from 15 residues. For the CDR3, the DNA is TGCAGTGCCCCTGTCCCCAGCGGGGGGGTATACGAGCAGTACTTC. Translating it yields CSAPVPSGGVYEQYF.

The chain has TRBV6-5 and TRBJ2-5, with TRBD1 matching over 10 bases. The germline V gene has CDR1 MNHEY and CDR2 SVGAGI. The CDR3 totals 13 residues. The V segment lost 9 bases and the J segment 3 bases; nucleotides outside the gene matches: 4. CDR3 DNA: TGTGCCAGTTCCGGGACAGGGGAAGAGACCCAGTACTTC. Its translation: CASSGTGEETQYF.

This chain connects TRBV7-8 to TRBJ2-1; 10 bases align to TRBD2. The CDR3 spans 17 residues. The V and J ends lost 1 base and 0 bases, in that order; junction bases with no gene match: 3. In germline, CDR1 is SGHVS, CDR2 FQNEAQ. CDR3 DNA: TGTGCCAGCAGCTTAGGTAGCGGGAGGCCCTCCTACAATGAGCAGTTCTTC. Translated: CASSLGSGRPSYNEQFF. The full variable domain, in which reference TRBV7-8 and TRBJ2-1 provide the parts outside the CDR3, is GAGVSQSPRYKVAKRGQDVALRCDPISGHVSLFWYQQALGQGPEFLTYFQNEAQLDKSGLPSDRFFAERPEGSVSTLKIQRTQQEDSAVYLCASSLGSGRPSYNEQFFGPGTRLTVL.

On this clonotype: A read error may produce the germline difference seen at one junction end. The rearrangement links TRBV7-3 to TRBJ2-3; D ambiguous. The CDR3 consists of 13 residues. Germline loops: CDR1 SGHTA, CDR2 FQGTGA. CDR3 DNA: TGTGCCAGCAGCTTTTCCAGCACAAATACGCAGTATTTT. It is translated as CASSFSSTNTQYF.

The chain employs TRBV29-1 and TRBJ1-1; a possible D gene is TRBD1 (6 bases). This CDR3 comprises 15 residues. CDR1 is SQVTM and CDR2 is ANQGSEA in the germline V gene. V shed 4 bases and J shed 0 bases, with 15 bases lying between them. The CDR3 here is CSVGPGHGMNTEAFF. In DNA, the CDR3 is TGCAGCGTTGGTCCGGGACACGGAATGAACACTGAAGCTTTCTTT.

Worth noting for this clonotype: At one boundary the junction diverges from the germline segment, which might be a read error. This rearrangement joins TRBV18 to TRBJ1-3; D gene unclear. CDR1 and CDR2 (germline): KGHSH, LQKENI. The CDR3 is made up of 14 amino acids. The CDR3 DNA reads as TGTGTCAGCTCACCACGCGGGGATGGAAACACCATATATTTT. This translates into CVSSPRGDGNTIYF.

The chain recombines TRBV11-2 with TRBJ2-1, with D perhaps matching TRBD1 (7 bases). Germline V lookup: CDR1 SGHAT, CDR2 FQNNGV. Deletions cut 5 bases from V and 10 bases from J, with 24 bases between. The CDR3 extends over 16 amino acids. CDR3 region: CASSERYGGGGEEQFF. The CDR3 region has the DNA TGTGCCAGCAGCGAGCGTTACGGAGGGGGCGGCGAGGAGCAGTTCTTC.

To note about this clonotype: Mismatch with germline at one junction end may stem from a read error. The chain joins TRBV7-8 to TRBJ2-7, with D possibly called TRBD1 or TRBD2 (5 bases each). The germline V gene encodes CDR1 SGHVS and CDR2 FQNEAQ. The length of the CDR3 is 14 residues. CDR3 nucleotides: TGCGCCAGCAGCTTAGTGAGGGACGTGCGCAAGCAGTACTTC. This sequence encodes CASSLVRDVRKQYF.

The chain recombines TRBV7-8 with TRBJ1-1; the match to TRBD1 covers 8 bases. The length of the CDR3 is 16 residues. Looked up from germline, CDR1 is SGHVS and CDR2 is FQNEAQ. The J segment lost 1 base and the V segment lost 5 bases, leaving 9 bases of the junction unmatched. The CDR3 DNA follows: TGTGCCAGCAGCAATCATAGACAGGGGTGGAACACTGAAGCTTTCTTT. Its translation: CASSNHRQGWNTEAFF.

CDR3 DNA: TGCAGTGCAGGAGGCAGGGCCGCCCACGAGCAGTACTTC. Translated: CSAGGRAAHEQYF. The chain carries TRBV20-1 and TRBJ2-7, with D perhaps matching TRBD1 or TRBD2 (5 bases each). Trimming removed 6 bases from V and 5 bases from J, with 17 bases in between. This CDR3 is 13 amino acids long. The germline CDR1 and CDR2 sequences are DFQATT and SNEGSKA (reference sequence).

The rearrangement joins TRBV4-1 to TRBJ1-1; D gene ambiguous. The CDR3 spans 13 residues. Germline values: CDR1 MGHRA, CDR2 YSYEKL. V lost 10 bases, J lost 0 bases, and 12 bases lay in between. The CDR3 DNA follows: TGCGCCACTTCGGGGTCTTTGAACACTGAAGCTTTCTTT. It specifies CATSGSLNTEAFF.

This clonotype was detected only a few times. This rearrangement joins TRBV14 to TRBJ2-1; D may be TRBD1 or TRBD2 (6 bases each). This CDR3 is 13 amino acids long. The V gene lost 1 base and the J gene lost 9 bases, with 10 bases spanning the gap. Germline V CDR1 and CDR2: SGHDN, FVKESK. CDR3 in amino acids: CASSQVGGSEQFF. The CDR3, as DNA: TGTGCCAGCAGCCAAGTAGGGGGGAGTGAGCAGTTCTTC.

This clonotype rates as medium-sized. The chain is built from TRBV4-1 and TRBJ2-7; 7 bases match TRBD2. The J segment lost 2 bases and the V segment lost 2 bases, leaving 3 bases of the junction unmatched. CDR1 is MGHRA and CDR2 is YSYEKL in the germline V gene. The CDR3 length is 14 residues. CDR3 sequence reads: CASSQKRDTYEQYF. The CDR3 coding sequence is TGCGCCAGCAGCCAAAAGCGGGATACCTACGAGCAGTACTTC.

This clonotype was counted only a few times. V is TRBV7-6 and J is TRBJ2-2; TRBD1 might be the D (6 bases). From germline, CDR1 is SGHVS and CDR2 FNYEAQ. The CDR3 is made up of 18 amino acids. The V end was cut by 6 bases, the J end by 1 base, with 21 bases between. In DNA form, the CDR3 reads TGTGCCAGCAGAGCTTACCTCCCTACAGGGTTGAACACCGGGGAGCTGTTTTTT. Translating it yields CASRAYLPTGLNTGELFF.

This clonotype was counted only a few times. The J gene is TRBJ2-7, the V gene TRBV7-6, with D tentatively TRBD1 (5 bases). Trimming cost V 0 bases and J 0 bases, with 9 bases left between them. CDR1 is SGHVS, CDR2 FNYEAQ, per germline. This CDR3 spans 15 amino acids. CDR3 coding DNA: TGTGCCAGCAGCTTAGCAAGTGACAGCTCCTACGAGCAGTACTTC. Translated, it gives CASSLASDSSYEQYF.

CDR3 nucleotide sequence: TGCAGTGCTAAAATAGCGGGAGGGTATAATGAGCAGTTCTTC. The encoded protein is CSAKIAGGYNEQFF. The chain employs TRBV20-1 and TRBJ2-1; 11 bases line up with TRBD2. CDR3 length: 14 amino acids. CDR1 and CDR2 from the germline V gene are DFQATT and SNEGSKA (reference sequence). V lost 4 bases to trimming and J lost 7 bases; unmatched junction nucleotides: 6.

The chain joins TRBV12-3 or TRBV12-4 to TRBJ2-7; D ambiguous. V was shortened by 1 base and J by 3 bases, with 4 bases between the two germline ends. This CDR3 region has 12 residues. The CDR3 spells CASSLGYYEQYF. CDR3 sequence (DNA): TGTGCCAGCAGTTTAGGTTACTACGAGCAGTACTTC.

By share, this clonotype ranks as medium-sized. The genes are TRBV11-2 and TRBJ2-2, with 11 bases lining up with TRBD2. Germline lookup yields CDR1 SGHAT and CDR2 FQNNGV. The CDR3 covers 16 residues. With 5 bases clipped from V and 6 bases from J, the junction kept 8 bases outside the gene matches. The CDR3 DNA sequence: TGTGCCAGCAGCATAACTAGCGGGAGTGTTTCCGGGGAGCTGTTTTTT. It translates to CASSITSGSVSGELFF.

As regards this clonotype: A read error may explain this, as a much larger clone is one base away. V gene TRBV7-8 combines with J gene TRBJ2-2; TRBD2 agrees at 7 bases. CDR1 and CDR2 from the germline V gene are SGHVS and FQNEAQ. The CDR3 is 14 amino acids. The CDR3: CASSLSGRVGGLFF. In DNA, the CDR3 is TGTGCCAGCAGCTTATCAGGGAGGGTCGGGGGGCTGTTTTTT.